The 13 T cell receptor beta chains below all came from one sample that was sequenced in a study of tumor-infiltrating lymphocytes in primary liver carcinoma (dated by TCRdb to the late 2010s). RNA from unsorted whole blood was extracted with TRIzol reagent, and germline DNA was obtained with the DNeasy Blood & Tissue kit. Sequenced on an Illumina HiSeq 2500. A constant-region primer and ProtoScript II reverse transcriptase were used to reverse-transcribe TCRbeta-specific cDNA from 500 ng total RNA. Three nested multiplex PCR rounds, following a slightly modified ARM-PCR procedure, were used to build the TCRbeta libraries. Each of the first two PCR rounds ran for 9 to 10 cycles using multiplex TRBV1-TRBV30 forward primers together with a Cbeta reverse primer. Clones were called with MiXCR by TCRdb after fastp trimmed the public reads at Q25, and only in-frame beta chains were retained. All rows with the same CDR3 protein become a single entry with the most common DNA and genes. Across this sample there are about 200,000 distinct CDR3 sequences, with around three fifths seen only once. Under 7.5% of the sample is in the top ten clones.

Sequencing was carried out using peripheral blood. These receptors came from an older woman with primary liver carcinoma and hepatitis B virus infection.

V usage is TRBV28 and J usage is TRBJ1-1; D gene ambiguous. Germline V gene lookup returns CDR1 MDHEN and CDR2 SYDVKM. V shed 4 bases and J shed 5 bases, with 14 bases lying between them. The CDR3 has 14 residues. CDR3 in DNA: TGTGCCAGCAGTTCGACAATACGCTGGACTGAAGCTTTCTTT. Its translation is CASSSTIRWTEAFF.

This clonotype was detected ten times or more. The V call is TRBV12-3 or TRBV12-4, the J call TRBJ2-1; TRBD1 aligns across 9 bases. This CDR3 comprises 15 residues. Germline trimming cut 4 bases from V and 2 bases from J; bases unmatched to any gene: 3. The CDR3 loop is CASSWGQGPYNEQFF. The CDR3 DNA reads TGTGCCAGCAGTTGGGGACAGGGCCCCTACAATGAGCAGTTCTTC.

This clonotype has a count of ten or more. The gene calls are TRBV6-5 and TRBJ1-1; D not certain. Trimming took off 2 bases at V and 1 base at J, with 11 bases between the two ends. Germline V gene sequence: CDR1 MNHEY, CDR2 SVGAGI. The CDR3 contains 15 residues. The CDR3 nucleotides are TGTGCCAGCAGTTACGGCGGCGGGGAGAACACTGAAGCTTTCTTT. Amino acids: CASSYGGGENTEAFF.

For this clonotype: This may arise from a read error, as a much more abundant clone is one base away. This chain connects TRBV5-1 to TRBJ2-5; 8 positions match TRBD1. V trimming: 5 bases; J trimming: 3 bases; junction bases outside the gene matches: 6. The CDR3 is 14 residues long. CDR1 and CDR2 from the germline V gene are SGHRS and YFSETQ. The CDR3 nucleotides are TGCGCCAGCAGACCCTGGACAGGGAAAGAGACCCAGTACTTC. This gives the protein CASRPWTGKETQYF. Full variable domain (rest looked up from reference TRBV5-1 and TRBJ2-5): KAGVTQTPRYLIKTRGQQVTLSCSPISGHRSVSWYQQTPGQGLQFLFEYFSETQRNKGNFPGRFSGRQFSNSRSEMNVSTLELGDSALYLCASRPWTGKETQYFGPGTRLLVL.

The chain uses TRBV28 and TRBJ2-5; TRBD2 matches 13 bases. Per the germline V gene, CDR1 is MDHEN and CDR2 is SYDVKM. The CDR3 extends over 13 amino acids. This chain's CDR3 is CVTRTSGRETQYF. DNA for the CDR3: TGTGTCACCCGGACTAGCGGGAGAGAGACCCAGTACTTC.

This clonotype turned up a few times. The rearrangement links TRBV7-8 to TRBJ2-2; tentative D call: TRBD2 (7 bases). The CDR3 contains 14 residues. Germline V lookup: CDR1 SGHVS, CDR2 FQNEAQ. V was pared by 6 bases and J by 4 bases, with 12 bases between. The CDR3 spells CASRGGGATGELFF. CDR3 in DNA: TGTGCCAGCAGGGGAGGGGGAGCCACCGGGGAGCTGTTTTTT.

Concerning this clonotype: Here the CDR3 omits its conserved ending phenylalanine or tryptophan, so a read error is the likely source. The rearrangement uses TRBV11-2 and TRBJ1-1; D is perhaps TRBD1 (5 bases). Germline CDR1 reads SGHAT; CDR2 reads FQNNGV. The CDR3 is made up of 12 amino acids. CDR3 nucleotides: TGTACCAGCGGACACCCGAACACTGAAGCTTTCTTA. Protein: CTSGHPNTEAFL.

With regard to this clonotype: An end of the junction does not agree with germline; a read error may underlie this. This chain uses TRBV11-2 with TRBJ2-7, with unresolved D. Germline V gives CDR1 SGHAT, CDR2 FQNNGV. The CDR3 loop spans 14 amino acids. DNA for the CDR3: TGTGCCAGCTGCTTAGCTACAACCTCCCACGAGCAGTACTTC. It translates to CASCLATTSHEQYF.

About this clonotype itself: The junction does not match germline at one end; this may be a read error. V and J are TRBV5-6 and TRBJ2-5; 10 bases fit TRBD1. The CDR3 runs to 17 residues. CDR1 is SGHDT, CDR2 YYEEEE, per germline. CDR3 amino acids: CANSISLPGTGEETQYF. Here the CDR3 DNA reads TGTGCCAACAGCATTAGCCTTCCTGGGACAGGGGAAGAGACCCAGTACTTC.

This chain's CDR3 is CASSLGTGKETQYF. CDR3 sequence (DNA): TGCGCCAGCAGCTTGGGGACAGGGAAAGAGACCCAGTACTTC. The gene calls are TRBV5-1 and TRBJ2-5; 8 bases are shared with TRBD1. In germline, CDR1 is SGHRS, CDR2 YFSETQ. The CDR3 covers 14 residues. The trim removed 0 bases at V and 3 bases at J, leaving 1 base unmatched.

This clonotype showed up just a few times. This chain links TRBV6-6 with TRBJ2-7, with 10 bases identical to TRBD1. The J segment lost 5 bases and the V segment lost 2 bases, leaving 6 bases of the junction unmatched. The CDR3 sequence is 15 residues long. CDR1 is MNHNY and CDR2 is SVGAGI in the germline V gene (reference sequence). The CDR3 sequence: CASSYATGGMNEQYF. The CDR3 bases are TGTGCCAGCAGTTACGCGACAGGGGGCATGAACGAGCAGTACTTC.

Comment on this clonotype: A much larger clone lies one base from this, so it may be a read error. This rearrangement joins TRBV6-5 to TRBJ1-2; D not resolved. CDR3 length equals 15 residues. Germline V gives CDR1 MNHEY, CDR2 SVGAGI. CDR3 region: CASSGMVVGHYGYAF. Written as DNA, the CDR3 is TGTGCCAGCAGTGGAATGGTTGTAGGGCACTATGGCTACGCCTTC.

This clonotype turned up a few times. A read error may account for a junction end that differs from germline. J is TRBJ2-5 and V is TRBV12-3 or TRBV12-4; D gene uncertain. This CDR3 comprises 11 residues. This CDR3 is CAGSNQETQYF. As DNA, the CDR3 is TGTGCCGGCAGTAACCAAGAGACCCAGTACTTC.